The subject of this entry is one T cell receptor beta chain. This sample is part of a study of cytomegalovirus exposure and HLA in healthy donors. PCR involved 60 Vbeta and 13 Jbeta primers. The repertoire was sequenced with immunoSEQ multiplex PCR; TCRdb's copy has only in-frame clones and lacks some. The sample holds around 150,000 clones, roughly four fifths seen once. This clonotype was obtained from a woman aged 40 to 55 in good health and CMV-seronegative. The specimen was PBMCs.

Written as DNA, the CDR3 is TGTGCCAGCAGTTTATCGGGGGGACAGGGCGATGGCTACACCTTC. It specifies CASSLSGGQGDGYTF. The chain combines TRBV27 with TRBJ1-2; 9 bases line up with TRBD1. V lost 0 bases, J lost 6 bases, and 5 bases stayed unmatched. The germline CDR1 and CDR2 sequences are MNHEY and SMNVEV (reference sequence). This CDR3 contains 15 residues.